This TCR beta chain is from a study of control samples from healthy donors and cancer patients. The table came from immunoSEQ multiplex PCR; TCRdb's copy has only in-frame clones and leaves some out. The sample lists 170,000 or so clones, more than 85% occurring once. With 4 bases removed from V and 1 base from J, the gap between germline ends came to 4 bases. The CDR3 totals 13 residues. Germline lookup yields CDR1 SNHLY and CDR2 FYNNEI. Sequencing input: blood. V is TRBV2 and J is TRBJ1-4; D is unresolved. This clonotype originated in a woman aged 40 to 50 in good health. The CDR3 protein is CASSAITNEKLFF. The CDR3 DNA sequence: TGTGCCAGCAGTGCTATAACTAATGAAAAACTGTTTTTT.